This note documents a single T cell receptor (beta chain) sequence. The record originates from a study of blood T cell repertoires in COVID-19. Looking at the study overall: Samples came from the United States, Italy and Spain, spanning acute and convalescent COVID-19. T cells, B-cell-depleted T cells, or PBMCs supplied cDNA or gDNA.

Per the study methods: Amplification of reference gene primers was used by the study to estimate nucleated cell counts. Assay: immunoSEQ multiplex PCR; the TCRdb copy retains only in-frame clones and omits some. That table gives V, J and clone size, and the DNA gave D and trimming. The sample has 180,000 or so clones, roughly 81% seen once. The TCR comes from an elderly woman with COVID-19, enrolled during active disease. Sequenced input: peripheral blood.

DNA for the CDR3: TGTGCCAGCAGCCTTCCGGGACTAGGTCTCAATGAGCAGTTCTTC. This encodes CASSLPGLGLNEQFF. The genes are TRBV5-4 and TRBJ2-1; 8 bases are a match to TRBD2. J gave up 6 bases and V 4 bases, and 9 bases lay outside the gene matches. Germline CDR1 is SGHNT and CDR2 is YYREEE (reference sequence). There are 15 residues in the CDR3.